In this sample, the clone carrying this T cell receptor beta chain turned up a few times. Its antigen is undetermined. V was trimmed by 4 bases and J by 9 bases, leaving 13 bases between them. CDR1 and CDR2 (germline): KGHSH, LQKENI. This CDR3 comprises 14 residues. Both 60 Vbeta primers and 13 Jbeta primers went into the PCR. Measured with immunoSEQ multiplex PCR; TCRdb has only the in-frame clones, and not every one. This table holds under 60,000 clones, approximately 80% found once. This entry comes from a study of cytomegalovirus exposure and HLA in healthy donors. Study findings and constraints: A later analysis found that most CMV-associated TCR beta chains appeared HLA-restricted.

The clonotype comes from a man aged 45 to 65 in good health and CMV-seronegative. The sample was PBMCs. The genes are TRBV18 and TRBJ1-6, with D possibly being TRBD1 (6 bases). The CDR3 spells CASSQQGVGSPLHF. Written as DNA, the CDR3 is TGTGCCAGCTCACAACAGGGAGTGGGTTCACCCCTCCACTTT.